What follows are 7 T cell receptor beta chains derived from one specimen sequenced in a study of cytomegalovirus exposure and HLA in healthy donors. This PCR relied on a set of 60 Vbeta primers and 13 Jbeta primers. TCRdb's table, derived via immunoSEQ multiplex PCR, lists solely in-frame clones and lacks some. The table lists roughly 120,000 clones, just over 15% of them singletons. Sequencing was carried out using PBMCs. These receptors were obtained from a young woman in good health and CMV-seronegative.

The genes are TRBV9 and TRBJ1-1; D is unresolved. This CDR3 contains 15 residues. V was pared by 0 bases and J by 1 base, with 10 bases between. Germline V gene data show CDR1 as SGDLS and CDR2 as YYNGEE. The CDR3 coding sequence is TGTGCCAGCAGCGTAGTTGAGGCTGGGAACACTGAAGCTTTCTTT. Its protein product is CASSVVEAGNTEAFF.

V is TRBV30 and J is TRBJ2-5; TRBD2 agrees at 9 bases. CDR1 is GTSNPN, CDR2 SVGIG, per germline (reference sequence). Trimming removed 2 bases from V and 4 bases from J; junction bases left unmatched: 8. This CDR3 region has 15 residues. In nucleotides, the CDR3 is TGTGCCTGGAGTTGGGTGGAGCGGGAGGCAGAGACCCAGTACTTC. Translated, it gives CAWSWVEREAETQYF. The full variable domain, rest sourced from reference TRBV30 and TRBJ2-5, is SQTIHQWPATLVQPVGSPLSLECTVEGTSNPNLYWYRQAAGRGLQLLFYSVGIGQISSEVPQNLSASRPQDRQFILSSKKLLLSDSGFYLCAWSWVEREAETQYFGPGTRLLVL.

The chain is built from TRBV5-6 and TRBJ2-5; D ambiguous. There are 13 residues in the CDR3. CDR1 is SGHDT and CDR2 is YYEEEE in the germline V gene. Trimming left V 2 bases short and J 5 bases short, with 10 bases between. In nucleotides, the CDR3 is TGTGCCAGCAGCTTTCGTCTCGGGGAGACCCAGTACTTC. Its protein product is CASSFRLGETQYF. Filled out from reference TRBV5-6 and TRBJ2-5, the complete variable domain reads DAGVTQSPTHLIKTRGQQVTLRCSPKSGHDTVSWYQQALGQGPQFIFQYYEEEERQRGNFPDRFSGHQFPNYSSELNVNALLLGDSALYLCASSFRLGETQYFGPGTRLLVL.

The chain uses TRBV29-1 and TRBJ2-2, with 11 bases matching TRBD2. The germline V gene has CDR1 SQVTM and CDR2 ANQGSEA. CDR3 length: 15 amino acids. V trimming: 4 bases; J trimming: 5 bases; junction bases outside the gene matches: 6. Here the CDR3 reads CSVGGTSGGTGELFF. The CDR3, as DNA: TGCAGCGTTGGAGGGACTAGCGGCGGGACCGGGGAGCTGTTTTTT.

This clone was seen only a few times. This chain uses TRBV7-9 with TRBJ2-7; D ambiguous. CDR3 length: 11 residues. V was shortened by 4 bases and J by 6 bases, with 7 bases between the two germline ends. Germline loops: CDR1 SEHNR, CDR2 FQNEAQ (reference sequence). The CDR3 DNA follows: TGTGCCAGCAGCTCGGTCCGCGAGCAGTACTTC. Encoded protein: CASSSVREQYF.

The DNA for the CDR3 is TGTGCCAGCAGGGGAGTGACAGGGGAAAAGTTCTTC. Translation: CASRGVTGEKFF. This sequence joins TRBV6-1 and TRBJ2-1; 8 positions agree with TRBD1. This CDR3 contains 12 residues. In germline, CDR1 is MNHNS, CDR2 SASEGT. The junction had 9 bases not matched to a gene; V was cut back by 6 bases and J by 14 bases.

This clone has only a few counts. CDR3 sequence reads: CASLRGSSYNSPLHF. CDR3 DNA: TGTGCCAGCTTAAGGGGGAGCTCCTATAATTCACCCCTCCACTTT. The chain has TRBV28 and TRBJ1-6; D might be TRBD1 (6 bases). Germline loops: CDR1 MDHEN, CDR2 SYDVKM. Trimming removed 8 bases from V and 0 bases from J, with 11 bases in between. The CDR3 runs 15 residues.